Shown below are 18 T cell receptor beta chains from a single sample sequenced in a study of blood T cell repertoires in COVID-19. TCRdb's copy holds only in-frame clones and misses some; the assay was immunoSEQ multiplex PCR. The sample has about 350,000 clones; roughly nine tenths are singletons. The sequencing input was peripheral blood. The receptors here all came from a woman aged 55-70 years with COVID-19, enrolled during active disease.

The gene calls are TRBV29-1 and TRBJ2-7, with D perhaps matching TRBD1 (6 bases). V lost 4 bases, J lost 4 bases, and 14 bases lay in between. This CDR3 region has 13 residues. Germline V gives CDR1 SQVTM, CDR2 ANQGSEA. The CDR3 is CSVVGTGSYEQYF. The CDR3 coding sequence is TGCAGCGTTGTTGGAACAGGGTCTTACGAGCAGTACTTC.

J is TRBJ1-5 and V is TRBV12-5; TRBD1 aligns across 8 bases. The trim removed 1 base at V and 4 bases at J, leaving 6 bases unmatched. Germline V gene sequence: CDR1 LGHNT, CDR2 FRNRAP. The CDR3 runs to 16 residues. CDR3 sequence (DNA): TGTGCTAGTGGTTTGGATACAGGGGGGTTTAATCAGCCCCAGCATTTT. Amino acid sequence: CASGLDTGGFNQPQHF. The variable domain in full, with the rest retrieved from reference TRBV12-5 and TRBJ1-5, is DARVTQTPRHKVTEMGQEVTMRCQPILGHNTVFWYRQTMMQGLELLAYFRNRAPLDDSGMPKDRFSAEMPDATLATLKIQPSEPRDSAVYFCASGLDTGGFNQPQHFGDGTRLSIL.

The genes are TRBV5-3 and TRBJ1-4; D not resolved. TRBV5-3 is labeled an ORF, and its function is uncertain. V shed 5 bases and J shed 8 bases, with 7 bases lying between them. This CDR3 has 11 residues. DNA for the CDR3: TGTGCCAGAAGGGCCGGGGAAAAACTGTTTTTT. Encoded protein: CARRAGEKLFF.

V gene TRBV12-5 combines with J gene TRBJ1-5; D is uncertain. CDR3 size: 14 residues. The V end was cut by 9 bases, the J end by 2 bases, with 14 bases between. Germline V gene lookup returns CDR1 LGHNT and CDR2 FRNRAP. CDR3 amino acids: CASSPGWGNQPQHF. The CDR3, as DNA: TGTGCTAGCTCGCCGGGGTGGGGCAATCAGCCCCAGCATTTT.

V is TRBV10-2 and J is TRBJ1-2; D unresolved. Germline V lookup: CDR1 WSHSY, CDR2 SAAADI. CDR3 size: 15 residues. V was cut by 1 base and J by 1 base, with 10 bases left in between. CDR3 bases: TGCGCCAGCAGTGAGTGGCGGTCGAATAACTATGGCTACACCTTC. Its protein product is CASSEWRSNNYGYTF.

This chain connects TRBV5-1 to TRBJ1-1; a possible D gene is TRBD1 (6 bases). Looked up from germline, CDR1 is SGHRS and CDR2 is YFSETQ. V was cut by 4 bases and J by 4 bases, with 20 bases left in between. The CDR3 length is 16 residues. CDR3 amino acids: CASSNGVSGDTTEAFF. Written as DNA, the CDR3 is TGCGCCAGCAGCAATGGGGTATCAGGGGACACCACTGAAGCTTTCTTT.

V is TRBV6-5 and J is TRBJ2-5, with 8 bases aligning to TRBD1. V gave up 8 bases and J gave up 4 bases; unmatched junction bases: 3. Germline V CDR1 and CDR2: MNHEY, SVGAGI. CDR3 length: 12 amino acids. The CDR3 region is CASVQGGETQYF. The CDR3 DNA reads TGTGCCAGCGTACAGGGGGGAGAGACCCAGTACTTC.

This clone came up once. CDR3 amino acids: CASAGGSSYNEQFF. The CDR3 DNA sequence: TGTGCCAGCGCCGGAGGGAGCTCCTACAATGAGCAGTTCTTC. The chain has TRBV2 and TRBJ2-1, with D possibly TRBD2 on 6 matching bases. CDR3 length equals 14 residues. Germline V gene lookup returns CDR1 SNHLY and CDR2 FYNNEI. V lost 8 bases, J lost 0 bases, and 11 bases lay in between.

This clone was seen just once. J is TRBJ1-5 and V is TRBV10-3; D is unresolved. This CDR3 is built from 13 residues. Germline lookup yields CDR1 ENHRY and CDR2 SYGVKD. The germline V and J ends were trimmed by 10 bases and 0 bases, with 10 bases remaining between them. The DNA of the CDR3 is TGTGCCAGCGCGGAGAATAGCAATCAGCCCCAGCATTTT. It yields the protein CASAENSNQPQHF.

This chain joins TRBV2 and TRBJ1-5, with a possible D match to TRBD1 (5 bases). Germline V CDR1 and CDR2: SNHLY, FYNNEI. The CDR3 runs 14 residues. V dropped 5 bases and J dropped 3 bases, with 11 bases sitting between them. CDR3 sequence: CASSWGQPNQPQHF. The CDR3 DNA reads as TGTGCCAGCAGTTGGGGCCAGCCCAATCAGCCCCAGCATTTT. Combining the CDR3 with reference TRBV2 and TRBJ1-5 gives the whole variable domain EPEVTQTPSHQVTQMGQEVILRCVPISNHLYFYWYRQILGQKVEFLVSFYNNEISEKSEIFDDQFSVERPDGSNFTLKIRSTKLEDSAMYFCASSWGQPNQPQHFGDGTRLSIL.

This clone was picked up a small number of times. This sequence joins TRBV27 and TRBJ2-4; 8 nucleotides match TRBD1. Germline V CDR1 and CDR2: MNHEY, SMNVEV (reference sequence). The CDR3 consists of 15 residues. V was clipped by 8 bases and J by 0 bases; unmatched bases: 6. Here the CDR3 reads CASARTGLAKNIQYF. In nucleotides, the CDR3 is TGTGCCAGCGCCCGGACAGGGCTAGCCAAAAACATTCAGTACTTC.

CDR3 in DNA: TGTGCCAGCAGCCCGGGACAGAGACACACTGAAGCTTTCTTT. It is translated as CASSPGQRHTEAFF. The chain recombines TRBV7-9 with TRBJ1-1; 7 bases agree with TRBD1. Unmatched junction bases numbered 6, after V lost 5 bases and J lost 3 bases. This CDR3 comprises 14 residues. Germline CDR1 is SEHNR and CDR2 is FQNEAQ (reference sequence).

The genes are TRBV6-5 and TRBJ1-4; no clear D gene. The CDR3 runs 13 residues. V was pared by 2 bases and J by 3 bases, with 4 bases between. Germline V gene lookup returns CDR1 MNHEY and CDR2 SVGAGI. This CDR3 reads CASSYTANEKLFF. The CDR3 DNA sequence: TGTGCCAGCAGTTACACGGCTAATGAAAAACTGTTTTTT.

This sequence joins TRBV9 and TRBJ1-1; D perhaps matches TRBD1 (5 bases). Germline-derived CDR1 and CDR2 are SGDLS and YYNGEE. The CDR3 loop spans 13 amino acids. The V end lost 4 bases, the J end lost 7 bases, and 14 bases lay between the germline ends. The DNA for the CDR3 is TGTGCCAGCAGCCCCCGTACAGGATATGAAGCTTTCTTT. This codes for CASSPRTGYEAFF.

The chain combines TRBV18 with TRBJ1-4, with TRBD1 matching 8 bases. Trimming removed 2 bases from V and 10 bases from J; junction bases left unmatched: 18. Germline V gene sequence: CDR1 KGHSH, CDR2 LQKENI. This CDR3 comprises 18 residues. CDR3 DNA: TGTGCCAGCTCACCAATCGGCCCTGGGGGACAGGCCCTTGGAAAACTGTTTTTT. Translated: CASSPIGPGGQALGKLFF.

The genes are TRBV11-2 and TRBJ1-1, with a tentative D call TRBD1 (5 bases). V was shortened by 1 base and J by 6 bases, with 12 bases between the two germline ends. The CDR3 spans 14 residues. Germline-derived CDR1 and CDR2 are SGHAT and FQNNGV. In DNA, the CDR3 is TGTGCCAGCAGCTTAGTCCGGACGGGGGCTGAAGCTTTCTTT. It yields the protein CASSLVRTGAEAFF.

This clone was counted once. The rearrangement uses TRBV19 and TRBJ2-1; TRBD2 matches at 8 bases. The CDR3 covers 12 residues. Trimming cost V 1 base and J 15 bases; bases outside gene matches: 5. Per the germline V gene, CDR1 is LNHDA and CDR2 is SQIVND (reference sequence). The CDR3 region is CASSIAGTRRFF. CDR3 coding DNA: TGTGCCAGTAGTATAGCCGGGACTAGGCGGTTCTTC.

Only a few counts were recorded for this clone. CDR3 bases: TGTGCCAGCAGCTTAGCGGTCACTAGCGGGGGTCTCACAGATACGCAGTATTTT. Translating it yields CASSLAVTSGGLTDTQYF. The chain recombines TRBV7-2 with TRBJ2-3, with TRBD2 identical over 11 bases. This CDR3 spans 18 amino acids. Germline CDR1 is SGHTA and CDR2 is FQGNSA. The J segment lost 2 bases and the V segment lost 0 bases, leaving 7 bases of the junction unmatched.